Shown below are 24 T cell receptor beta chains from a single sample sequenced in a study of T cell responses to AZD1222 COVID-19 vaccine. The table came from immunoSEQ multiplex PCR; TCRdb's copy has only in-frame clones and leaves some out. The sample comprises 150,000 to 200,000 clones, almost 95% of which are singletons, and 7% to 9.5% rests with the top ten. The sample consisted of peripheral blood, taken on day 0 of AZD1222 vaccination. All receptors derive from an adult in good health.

CDR3 nucleotides: TGTGCCAGCAGCTTAACAGGTACTCCCACAGATACGCAGTATTTT. It encodes CASSLTGTPTDTQYF. This rearrangement joins TRBV13 to TRBJ2-3, with a possible D match to TRBD1 (5 bases). Trimming removed 2 bases at V and 2 bases at J, with 11 bases between. Germline CDR1 reads PRHDT; CDR2 reads FYEKMQ (reference sequence). The CDR3 contains 15 residues.

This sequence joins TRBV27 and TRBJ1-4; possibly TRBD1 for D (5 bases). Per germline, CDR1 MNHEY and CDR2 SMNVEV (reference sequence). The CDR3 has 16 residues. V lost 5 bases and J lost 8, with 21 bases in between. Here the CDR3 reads CASSPDLRGGREKLFF. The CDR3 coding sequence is TGTGCCAGCAGTCCAGACCTTCGGGGCGGGCGCGAAAAACTGTTTTTT.

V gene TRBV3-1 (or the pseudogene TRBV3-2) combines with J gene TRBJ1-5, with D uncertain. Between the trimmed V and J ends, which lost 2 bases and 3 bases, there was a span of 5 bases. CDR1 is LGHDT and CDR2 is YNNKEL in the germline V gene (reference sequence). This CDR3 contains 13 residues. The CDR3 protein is CASSQWVNQPQHF. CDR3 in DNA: TGTGCCAGCAGCCAATGGGTCAATCAGCCCCAGCATTTT.

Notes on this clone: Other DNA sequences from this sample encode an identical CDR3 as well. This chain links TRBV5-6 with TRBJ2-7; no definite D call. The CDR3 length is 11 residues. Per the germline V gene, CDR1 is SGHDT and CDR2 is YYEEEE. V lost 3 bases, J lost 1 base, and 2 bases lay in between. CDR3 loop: CASSSSYEQYF. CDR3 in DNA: TGTGCCAGCAGCTCGTCCTACGAGCAGTACTTC.

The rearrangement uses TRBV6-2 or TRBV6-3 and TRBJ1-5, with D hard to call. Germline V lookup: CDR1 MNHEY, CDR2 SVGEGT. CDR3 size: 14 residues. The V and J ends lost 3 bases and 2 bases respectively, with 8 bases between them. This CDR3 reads CASSYLSGNQPQHF. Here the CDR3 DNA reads TGTGCCAGCAGTTATTTATCCGGCAATCAGCCCCAGCATTTT.

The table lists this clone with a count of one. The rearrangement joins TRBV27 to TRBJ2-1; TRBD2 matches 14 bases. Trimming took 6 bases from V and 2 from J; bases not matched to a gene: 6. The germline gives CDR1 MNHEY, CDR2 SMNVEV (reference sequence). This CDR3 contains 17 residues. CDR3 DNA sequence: TGTGCCAGCAGCCCGCCGGGACTAGCGGGAGCCTACAATGAGCAGTTCTTC. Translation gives CASSPPGLAGAYNEQFF.

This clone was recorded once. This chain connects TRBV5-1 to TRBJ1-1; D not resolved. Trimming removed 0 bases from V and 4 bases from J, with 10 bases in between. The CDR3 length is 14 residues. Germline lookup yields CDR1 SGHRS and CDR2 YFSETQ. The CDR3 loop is CASSLDPRGTEAFF. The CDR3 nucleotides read TGCGCCAGCAGCTTGGACCCCCGGGGCACTGAAGCTTTCTTT.

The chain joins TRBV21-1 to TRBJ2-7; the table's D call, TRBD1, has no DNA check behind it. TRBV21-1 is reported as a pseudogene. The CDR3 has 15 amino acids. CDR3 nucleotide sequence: TGTGCCAGCAGTAAAGGGGAGACAGGGCCCTACGAGCAGTACTTC. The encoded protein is CASSKGETGPYEQYF.

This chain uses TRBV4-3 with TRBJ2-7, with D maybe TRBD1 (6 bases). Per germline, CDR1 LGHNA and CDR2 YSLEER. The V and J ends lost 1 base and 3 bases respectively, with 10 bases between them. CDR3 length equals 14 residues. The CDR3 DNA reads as TGCGCCAGCAGCCAAGGATCAGGGGACTACGAGCAGTACTTC. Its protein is CASSQGSGDYEQYF.

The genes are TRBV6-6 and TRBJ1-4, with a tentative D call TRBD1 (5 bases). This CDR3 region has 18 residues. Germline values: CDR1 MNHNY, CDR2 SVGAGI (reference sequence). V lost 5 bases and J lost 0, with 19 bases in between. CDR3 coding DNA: TGTGCCAGCAGTCCCCAGGGTGTCAGCCCTGCAACTAATGAAAAACTGTTTTTT. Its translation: CASSPQGVSPATNEKLFF.

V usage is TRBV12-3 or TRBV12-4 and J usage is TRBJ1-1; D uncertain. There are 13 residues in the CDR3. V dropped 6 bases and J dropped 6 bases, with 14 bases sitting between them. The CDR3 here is CASSPLLGAEAFF. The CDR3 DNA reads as TGTGCCAGCAGCCCCCTCTTGGGCGCTGAAGCTTTCTTT.

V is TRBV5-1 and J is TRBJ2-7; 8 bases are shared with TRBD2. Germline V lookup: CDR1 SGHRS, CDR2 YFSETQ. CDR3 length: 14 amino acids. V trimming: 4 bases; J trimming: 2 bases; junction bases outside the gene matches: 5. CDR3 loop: CASSTDGGAYEQYF. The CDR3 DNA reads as TGCGCCAGCAGCACGGACGGGGGGGCCTACGAGCAGTACTTC.

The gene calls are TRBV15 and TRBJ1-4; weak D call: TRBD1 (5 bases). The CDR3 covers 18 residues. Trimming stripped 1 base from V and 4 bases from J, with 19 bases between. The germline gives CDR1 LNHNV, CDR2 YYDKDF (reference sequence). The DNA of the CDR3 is TGTGCCACCAGCAGAGCCGGAAGCCTTTTCGGGGGTAATGAAAAACTGTTTTTT. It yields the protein CATSRAGSLFGGNEKLFF.

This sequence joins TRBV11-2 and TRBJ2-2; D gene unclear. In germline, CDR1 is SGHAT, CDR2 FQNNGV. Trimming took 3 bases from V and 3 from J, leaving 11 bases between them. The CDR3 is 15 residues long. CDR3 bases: TGTGCCAGCAGCTTCGGCGTTTCGGACACCGGGGAGCTGTTTTTT. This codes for CASSFGVSDTGELFF.

CDR3 DNA: TGTGCCATCAGGGACCCGAATGAAAAACTGTTTTTT. Amino acids: CAIRDPNEKLFF. The gene calls are TRBV10-3 and TRBJ1-4; no clear D. Trimming pared 6 bases from V and 5 bases from J, leaving 7 bases between. CDR3 size: 12 residues. CDR1 is ENHRY and CDR2 is SYGVKD in the germline V gene.

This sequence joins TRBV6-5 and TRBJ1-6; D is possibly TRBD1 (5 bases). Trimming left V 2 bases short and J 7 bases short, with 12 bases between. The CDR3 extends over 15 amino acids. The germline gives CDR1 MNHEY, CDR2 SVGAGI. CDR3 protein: CASSYEGSRNSPLHF. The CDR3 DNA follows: TGTGCCAGCAGTTACGAGGGGAGTAGAAATTCACCCCTCCACTTT.

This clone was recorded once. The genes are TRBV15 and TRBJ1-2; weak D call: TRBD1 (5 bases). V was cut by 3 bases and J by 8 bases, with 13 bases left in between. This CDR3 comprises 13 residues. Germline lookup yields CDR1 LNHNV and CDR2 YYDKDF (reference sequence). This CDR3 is CATSRGDGGGYTF. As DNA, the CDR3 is TGTGCCACCAGCAGGGGGGACGGCGGAGGCTACACCTTC.

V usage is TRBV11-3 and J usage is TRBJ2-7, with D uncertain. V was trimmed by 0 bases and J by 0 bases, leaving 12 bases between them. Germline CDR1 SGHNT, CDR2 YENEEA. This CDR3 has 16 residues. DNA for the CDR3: TGTGCCAGCAGCTTAGATAAGGAGCTGAGCTCCTACGAGCAGTACTTC. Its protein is CASSLDKELSSYEQYF.

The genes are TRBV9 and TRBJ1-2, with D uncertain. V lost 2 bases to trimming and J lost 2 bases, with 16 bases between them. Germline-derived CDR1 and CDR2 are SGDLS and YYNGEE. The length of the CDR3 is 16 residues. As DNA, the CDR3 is TGTGCCAGCAGCGTCTGGGAAATCCCCTTGAACTATGGCTACACCTTC. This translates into CASSVWEIPLNYGYTF.

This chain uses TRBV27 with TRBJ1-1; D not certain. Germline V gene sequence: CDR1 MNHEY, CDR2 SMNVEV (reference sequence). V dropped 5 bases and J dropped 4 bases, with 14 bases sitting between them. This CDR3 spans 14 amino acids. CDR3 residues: CASSPWVSSTEAFF. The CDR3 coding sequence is TGTGCCAGCAGTCCGTGGGTCTCTAGCACTGAAGCTTTCTTT.

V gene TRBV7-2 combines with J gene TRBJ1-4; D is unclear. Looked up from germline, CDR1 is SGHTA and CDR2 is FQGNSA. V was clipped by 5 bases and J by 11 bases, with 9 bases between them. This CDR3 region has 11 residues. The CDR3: CASSTRGKLFF. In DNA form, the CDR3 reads TGTGCCAGCAGCACCAGAGGCAAACTGTTTTTT.

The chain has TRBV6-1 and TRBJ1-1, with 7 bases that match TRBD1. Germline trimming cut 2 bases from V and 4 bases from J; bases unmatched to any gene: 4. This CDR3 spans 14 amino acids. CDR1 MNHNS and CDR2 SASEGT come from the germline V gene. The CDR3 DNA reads TGTGCCAGCAGTGAACCGACAGGGTCCACTGAAGCTTTCTTT. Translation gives CASSEPTGSTEAFF.

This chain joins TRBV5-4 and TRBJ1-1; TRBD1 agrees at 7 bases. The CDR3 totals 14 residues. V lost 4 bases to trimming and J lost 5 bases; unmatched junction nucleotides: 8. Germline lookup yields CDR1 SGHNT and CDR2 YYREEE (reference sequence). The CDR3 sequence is CASSGGTATTEAFF. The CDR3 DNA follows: TGTGCCAGCAGCGGCGGGACAGCAACTACTGAAGCTTTCTTT. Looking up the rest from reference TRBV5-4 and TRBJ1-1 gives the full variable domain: ETGVTQSPTHLIKTRGQQVTLRCSSQSGHNTVSWYQQALGQGPQFIFQYYREEENGRGNFPPRFSGLQFPNYSSELNVNALELDDSALYLCASSGGTATTEAFFGQGTRLTVV.

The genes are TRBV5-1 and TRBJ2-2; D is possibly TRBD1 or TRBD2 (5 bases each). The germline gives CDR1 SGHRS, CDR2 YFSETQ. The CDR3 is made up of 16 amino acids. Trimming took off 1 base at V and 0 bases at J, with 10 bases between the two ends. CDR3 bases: TGCGCCAGCAGCTTGTTCGGGGCCGCGAACACCGGGGAGCTGTTTTTT. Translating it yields CASSLFGAANTGELFF.